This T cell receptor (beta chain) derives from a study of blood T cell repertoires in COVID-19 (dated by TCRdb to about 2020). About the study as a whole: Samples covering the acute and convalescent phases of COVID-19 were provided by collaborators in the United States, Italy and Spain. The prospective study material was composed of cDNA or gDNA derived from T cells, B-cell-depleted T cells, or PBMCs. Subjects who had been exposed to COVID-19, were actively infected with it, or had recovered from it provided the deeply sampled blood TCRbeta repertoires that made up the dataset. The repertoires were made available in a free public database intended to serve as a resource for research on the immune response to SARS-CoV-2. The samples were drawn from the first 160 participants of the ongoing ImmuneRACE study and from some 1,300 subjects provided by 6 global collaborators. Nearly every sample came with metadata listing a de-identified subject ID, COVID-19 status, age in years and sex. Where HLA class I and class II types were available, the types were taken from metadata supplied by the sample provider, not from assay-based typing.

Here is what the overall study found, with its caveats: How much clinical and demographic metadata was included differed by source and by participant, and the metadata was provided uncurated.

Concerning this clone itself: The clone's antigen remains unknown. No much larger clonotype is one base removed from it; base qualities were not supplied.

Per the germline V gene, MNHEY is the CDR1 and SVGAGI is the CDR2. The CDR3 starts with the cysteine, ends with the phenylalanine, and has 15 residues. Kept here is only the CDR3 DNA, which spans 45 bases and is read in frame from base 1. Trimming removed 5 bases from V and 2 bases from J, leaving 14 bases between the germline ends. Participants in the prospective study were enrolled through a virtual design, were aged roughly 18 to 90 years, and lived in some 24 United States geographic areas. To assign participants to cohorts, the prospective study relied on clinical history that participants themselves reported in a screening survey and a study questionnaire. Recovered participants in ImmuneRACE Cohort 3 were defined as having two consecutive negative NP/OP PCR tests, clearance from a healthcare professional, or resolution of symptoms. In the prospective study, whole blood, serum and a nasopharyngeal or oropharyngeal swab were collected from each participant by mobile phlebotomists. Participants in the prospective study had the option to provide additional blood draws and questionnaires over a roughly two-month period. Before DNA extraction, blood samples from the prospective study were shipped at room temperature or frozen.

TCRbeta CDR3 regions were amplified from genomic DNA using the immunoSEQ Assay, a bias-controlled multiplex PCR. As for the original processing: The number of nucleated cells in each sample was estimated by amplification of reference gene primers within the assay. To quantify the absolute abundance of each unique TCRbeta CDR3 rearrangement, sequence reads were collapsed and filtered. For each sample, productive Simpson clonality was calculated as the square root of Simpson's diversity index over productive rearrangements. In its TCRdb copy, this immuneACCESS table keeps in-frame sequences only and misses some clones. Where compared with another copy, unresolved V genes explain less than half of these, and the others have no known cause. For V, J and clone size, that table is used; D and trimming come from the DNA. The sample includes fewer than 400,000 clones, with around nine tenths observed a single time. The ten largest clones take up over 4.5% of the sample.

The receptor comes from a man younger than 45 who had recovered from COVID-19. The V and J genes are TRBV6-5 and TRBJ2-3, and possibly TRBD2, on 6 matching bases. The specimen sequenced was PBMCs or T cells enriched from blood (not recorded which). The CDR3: CASSKSGTPTDTQYF. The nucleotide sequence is TGTGCCAGCAGTAAATCCGGGACTCCCACAGATACGCAGTATTTT.